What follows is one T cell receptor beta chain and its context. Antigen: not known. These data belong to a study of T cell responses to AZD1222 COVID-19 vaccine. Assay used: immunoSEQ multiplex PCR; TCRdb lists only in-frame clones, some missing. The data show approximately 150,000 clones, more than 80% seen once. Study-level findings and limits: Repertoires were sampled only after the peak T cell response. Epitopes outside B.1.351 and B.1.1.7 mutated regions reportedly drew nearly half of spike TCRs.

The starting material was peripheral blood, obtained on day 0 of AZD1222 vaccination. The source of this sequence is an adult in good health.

CDR3 amino acids: CASNLGQFNTEAFF. Written as DNA, the CDR3 is TGTGCCAGTAATCTCGGACAGTTCAACACTGAAGCTTTCTTT. The chain is built from TRBV19 and TRBJ1-1, with D possibly being TRBD1 (6 bases). Germline V lookup: CDR1 LNHDA, CDR2 SQIVND (reference sequence). This CDR3 is built from 14 residues. The V end lost 7 bases, the J end lost 2 bases, and 14 bases lay between the germline ends.